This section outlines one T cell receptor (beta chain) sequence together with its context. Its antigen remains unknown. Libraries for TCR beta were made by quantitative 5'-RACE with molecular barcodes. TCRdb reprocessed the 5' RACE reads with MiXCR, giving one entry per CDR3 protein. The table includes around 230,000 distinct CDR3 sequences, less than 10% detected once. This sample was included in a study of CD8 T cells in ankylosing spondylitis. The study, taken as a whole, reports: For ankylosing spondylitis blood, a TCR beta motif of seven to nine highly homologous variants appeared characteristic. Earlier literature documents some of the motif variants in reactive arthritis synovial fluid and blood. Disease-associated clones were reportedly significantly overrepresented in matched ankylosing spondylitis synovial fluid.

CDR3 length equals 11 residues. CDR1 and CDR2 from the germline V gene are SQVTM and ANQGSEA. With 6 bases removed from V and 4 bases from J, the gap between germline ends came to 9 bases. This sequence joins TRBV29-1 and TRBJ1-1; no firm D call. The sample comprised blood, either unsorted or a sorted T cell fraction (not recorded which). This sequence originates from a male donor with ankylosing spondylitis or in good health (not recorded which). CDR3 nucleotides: TGCAGCGTGCAGTCTGGCACTGAAGCTTTCTTT. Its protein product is CSVQSGTEAFF.